Listed below are T cell receptor beta chains from one sample, sequenced in a study of blood T cell repertoires in COVID-19. Assay used: immunoSEQ multiplex PCR; TCRdb lists only in-frame clones, some missing. The repertoire holds tens of thousands of clones, about 89% seen once, with around 2.9% in the top ten. The specimen was peripheral blood. The receptors shown here come from a middle-aged man with COVID-19, enrolled during active disease. Each CDR3 is given with its conserved first and last residue. The order of the fields is V gene, clone size, D gene, J gene, CDR3 DNA, CDR3 protein. D genes are given only for firm matches. Size is omitted from some rows. Given values are once, few, many or a class for expanded clones.

V gene: TRBV4-2
clone size: once
D gene: TRBD1
J gene: TRBJ1-3
CDR3 DNA: TGTGCCAGCAGCCCCTCGGACAGGAGCTCTGGAAACACCATATATTTT
CDR3 protein: CASSPSDRSSGNTIYF

V gene: TRBV12-5
clone size: .
D gene: .
J gene: TRBJ2-2
CDR3 DNA: TGTGCTAGTGGTTTGGTGGACAGCCTAAACACCGGGGAGCTGTTTTTT
CDR3 protein: CASGLVDSLNTGELFF

V gene: TRBV5-6
clone size: .
D gene: .
J gene: TRBJ1-2
CDR3 DNA: TGTGCCAGCAGCCCCGGGTCCTATGGCTACACCTTC
CDR3 protein: CASSPGSYGYTF

V gene: TRBV13
clone size: .
D gene: TRBD1
J gene: TRBJ1-1
CDR3 DNA: TGTGCCAGCAGTCACCGGGAGGGGGCGGCTGAAGCTTTCTTT
CDR3 protein: CASSHREGAAEAFF

V gene: TRBV3-1/TRBV3-2
clone size: .
D gene: .
J gene: TRBJ1-5
CDR3 DNA: TGTGCCAGCAGCCGGAAGACAGGGCCCCAGCATTTT
CDR3 protein: CASSRKTGPQHF

V gene: TRBV27
clone size: .
D gene: TRBD1
J gene: TRBJ2-2
CDR3 DNA: TGTGCCACTACACAGGGGGCCCCGAACACCGGGGAGCTGTTTTTT
CDR3 protein: CATTQGAPNTGELFF

V gene: TRBV29-1
clone size: .
D gene: TRBD1
J gene: TRBJ2-1
CDR3 DNA: TGCAGCTCGCTGGACAGGGCGGCCTACAATGAGCAGTTCTTC
CDR3 protein: CSSLDRAAYNEQFF

V gene: TRBV5-1
clone size: .
D gene: .
J gene: TRBJ2-7
CDR3 DNA: TGCGCCAGCAGCTCGGGCCAGGGGAGCTCCTACGAGCAGTACTTC
CDR3 protein: CASSSGQGSSYEQYF

V gene: TRBV9
clone size: .
D gene: TRBD2
J gene: TRBJ2-1
CDR3 DNA: TGTGCCAGCAGCGTAGGACGCTGGCTAGCGGGGGGAATTAATGAGCAGTTCTTC
CDR3 protein: CASSVGRWLAGGINEQFF

V gene: TRBV18
clone size: .
D gene: TRBD1
J gene: TRBJ2-3
CDR3 DNA: TGTGCCAGCTCACCCCGGACAGGGGTTATAGATACGCAGTATTTT
CDR3 protein: CASSPRTGVIDTQYF

V gene: TRBV7-3
clone size: .
D gene: TRBD1
J gene: TRBJ1-2
CDR3 DNA: TGTGCCAGCAGCCCCGGGACAGCATATGGCTACACCTTC
CDR3 protein: CASSPGTAYGYTF

V gene: TRBV5-1
clone size: .
D gene: .
J gene: TRBJ1-4
CDR3 DNA: TGCGCCAGCAGCTTGTCTGGGGAGGGTGAAAAACTGTTTTTT
CDR3 protein: CASSLSGEGEKLFF

V gene: TRBV6-4
clone size: .
D gene: .
J gene: TRBJ1-2
CDR3 DNA: TGTGCCAGCAGAGGTAACGGGAAACAACTATCTTATGGCTACACCTTC
CDR3 protein: CASRGNGKQLSYGYTF

V gene: TRBV9
clone size: .
D gene: .
J gene: TRBJ2-3
CDR3 DNA: TGTGCCAGCAGCCTAGACAGATCGGATACGCAGTATTTT
CDR3 protein: CASSLDRSDTQYF

V gene: TRBV24-1
clone size: few
D gene: .
J gene: TRBJ1-2
CDR3 DNA: TGTGCCACCAGTGACCACGGACTGGATGGCTACACCTTC
CDR3 protein: CATSDHGLDGYTF

V gene: TRBV7-2
clone size: few
D gene: .
J gene: TRBJ1-3
CDR3 DNA: TGTGCCAGCAGCTCACGACAGGCTGGAAACACCATATATTTT
CDR3 protein: CASSSRQAGNTIYF

V gene: TRBV18
clone size: .
D gene: .
J gene: TRBJ2-3
CDR3 DNA: TGTGCCAGCTCACCACCTTTAAGCACAGATACGCAGTATTTT
CDR3 protein: CASSPPLSTDTQYF

V gene: TRBV15
clone size: .
D gene: TRBD2
J gene: TRBJ2-5
CDR3 DNA: TGTGCCACCAGCAGACCTAGGCAGCGGGGAGGATGGGAGACCCAGTACTTC
CDR3 protein: CATSRPRQRGGWETQYF

V gene: TRBV5-1
clone size: .
D gene: TRBD1
J gene: TRBJ1-1
CDR3 DNA: TGCGCCAGTACCACCTACAGGGGAGGCAACACTGAAGCTTTCTTT
CDR3 protein: CASTTYRGGNTEAFF

V gene: TRBV27
clone size: .
D gene: TRBD1
J gene: TRBJ1-5
CDR3 DNA: TGTGCCAGCAGTTTATCAGTTGGGACAGCCTATCAGCCCCAGCATTTT
CDR3 protein: CASSLSVGTAYQPQHF

V gene: TRBV2
clone size: .
D gene: .
J gene: TRBJ2-2
CDR3 DNA: TGTGCCAGCAGCGCCCAGGGCCCCACCGGGGAGCTGTTTTTT
CDR3 protein: CASSAQGPTGELFF

V gene: TRBV24-1
clone size: .
D gene: TRBD2
J gene: TRBJ2-7
CDR3 DNA: TGTGCCACCAGTTCGGGCAGGGCCCTTGGAAGCGGGGTTAGCGAGCAGTACTTC
CDR3 protein: CATSSGRALGSGVSEQYF

V gene: TRBV6-1
clone size: .
D gene: .
J gene: TRBJ1-6
CDR3 DNA: TGTGCCAGCAGTGGCGCAGGGGCCCGCTCCTATAATTCACCCCTCCACTTT
CDR3 protein: CASSGAGARSYNSPLHF

V gene: TRBV5-1
clone size: .
D gene: .
J gene: TRBJ2-5
CDR3 DNA: TGCGCCAGCAGCCCGAACAGGGAGAGAGAGACCCAGTACTTC
CDR3 protein: CASSPNRERETQYF

V gene: TRBV19
clone size: few
D gene: .
J gene: TRBJ1-5
CDR3 DNA: TGTGCCAGTAGTGCGACAGGTAATAATCAGCCCCAGCATTTT
CDR3 protein: CASSATGNNQPQHF

V gene: TRBV9
clone size: once
D gene: .
J gene: TRBJ1-1
CDR3 DNA: TGTGCCAGCAGCGTAAAAATCGTCGGTACAGGGCGGCGGAACACTGAAGCTTTCTTT
CDR3 protein: CASSVKIVGTGRRNTEAFF

V gene: TRBV2
clone size: .
D gene: .
J gene: TRBJ2-5
CDR3 DNA: TGTGCCAGCGCAGGGGATCGGTGGGAGACCCAGTACTTC
CDR3 protein: CASAGDRWETQYF

V gene: TRBV18
clone size: .
D gene: .
J gene: TRBJ2-1
CDR3 DNA: TGTGCCAGCTCACCACCTACGACAGACCCATACAATGAGCAGTTCTTC
CDR3 protein: CASSPPTTDPYNEQFF

V gene: TRBV6-2/TRBV6-3
clone size: .
D gene: .
J gene: TRBJ1-5
CDR3 DNA: TGTGCCAGCAGTTACGGGCCCTCGGGACTTAGCAGTCAGCCCCAGCATTTT
CDR3 protein: CASSYGPSGLSSQPQHF

V gene: TRBV2
clone size: .
D gene: TRBD1
J gene: TRBJ1-6
CDR3 DNA: TGTGCCAGCACCGGACAGGGGATGCGATCACCCCTCCACTTT
CDR3 protein: CASTGQGMRSPLHF

V gene: TRBV9
clone size: .
D gene: TRBD1
J gene: TRBJ1-1
CDR3 DNA: TGTGCCAGCAGCGTAGATGGGACAGGTTCAAACACTGAAGCTTTCTTT
CDR3 protein: CASSVDGTGSNTEAFF

V gene: TRBV4-2
clone size: .
D gene: TRBD2
J gene: TRBJ2-1
CDR3 DNA: TGTGCCAGCAGCCAAGATGCGAGCGGGGGGGCCAATGAGCAGTTCTTC
CDR3 protein: CASSQDASGGANEQFF

V gene: TRBV28
clone size: .
D gene: TRBD1
J gene: TRBJ1-2
CDR3 DNA: TGTGCCAGCAGTCCTGGGACAGGGGGGAACTATGGCTACACCTTC
CDR3 protein: CASSPGTGGNYGYTF

V gene: TRBV28
clone size: .
D gene: .
J gene: TRBJ2-7
CDR3 DNA: TGTGCCAGCAGTCGATGGAGTTACGAGCAGTACTTC
CDR3 protein: CASSRWSYEQYF

V gene: TRBV27
clone size: many
D gene: .
J gene: TRBJ1-6
CDR3 DNA: TGTGCCAGCAGTTATTTCATGGCCGCTTCACCCCTCCACTTT
CDR3 protein: CASSYFMAASPLHF

V gene: TRBV7-3
clone size: .
D gene: TRBD1
J gene: TRBJ2-4
CDR3 DNA: TGTGCCAGCAGCTTACCTGGGACAGGGGGCAAAAACATTCAGTACTTC
CDR3 protein: CASSLPGTGGKNIQYF

V gene: TRBV5-4
clone size: few
D gene: TRBD1
J gene: TRBJ1-3
CDR3 DNA: TGTGCCAGCAAAAGGGACAGCGGCTCTGGAAACACCATATATTTT
CDR3 protein: CASKRDSGSGNTIYF

V gene: TRBV6-2/TRBV6-3
clone size: .
D gene: .
J gene: TRBJ2-3
CDR3 DNA: TGTGCCAGCAGTTACTCGAAGTCGGCAGGGACAGATACGCAGTATTTT
CDR3 protein: CASSYSKSAGTDTQYF

V gene: TRBV7-2
clone size: .
D gene: TRBD1
J gene: TRBJ2-1
CDR3 DNA: TGTGCCAGCATCCCCGGGACAGGGTCCAATGAGCAGTTCTTC
CDR3 protein: CASIPGTGSNEQFF

V gene: TRBV10-3
clone size: once
D gene: .
J gene: TRBJ2-3
CDR3 DNA: TGTGCCATCAGTACTAATCGGGATACGCAGTATTTT
CDR3 protein: CAISTNRDTQYF

V gene: TRBV5-1
clone size: .
D gene: .
J gene: TRBJ2-7
CDR3 DNA: TGCGCCAGCAGCGCACAGCCTCCTCAAGCAGCCTACGAGCAGTACTTC
CDR3 protein: CASSAQPPQAAYEQYF

V gene: TRBV7-6
clone size: .
D gene: TRBD2
J gene: TRBJ2-3
CDR3 DNA: TGTGCCAGCAGCTTAGATCCAGCGGGGGCTCCCCAATATGCGACAGATACGCAGTATTTT
CDR3 protein: CASSLDPAGAPQYATDTQYF

V gene: TRBV7-9
clone size: .
D gene: TRBD1
J gene: TRBJ2-1
CDR3 DNA: TGTGCCAGCAGCGACAGGGATTTGGATGAGCAGTTCTTC
CDR3 protein: CASSDRDLDEQFF

V gene: TRBV10-3
clone size: once
D gene: .
J gene: TRBJ2-3
CDR3 DNA: TGTGCCATCAGTGAGTCGACAGCTTGGAATTTT
CDR3 protein: CAISESTAWNF

V gene: TRBV20-1
clone size: .
D gene: .
J gene: TRBJ1-2
CDR3 DNA: TGCAGTGCTAGTCGGGGGTACACCTATGGCTACACCTTC
CDR3 protein: CSASRGYTYGYTF

V gene: TRBV28
clone size: .
D gene: TRBD1
J gene: TRBJ1-2
CDR3 DNA: TGTGCCAGCGAGACAGCAGGGGGCGCGGGATATGGCTACACCTTC
CDR3 protein: CASETAGGAGYGYTF

V gene: TRBV27
clone size: .
D gene: TRBD2
J gene: TRBJ2-7
CDR3 DNA: TGTGCCAGCAGTTTATACAGCGGGGACTTCGAGCAGTACTTC
CDR3 protein: CASSLYSGDFEQYF

V gene: TRBV6-6
clone size: .
D gene: .
J gene: TRBJ1-2
CDR3 DNA: TGTGCCAGCAGTTCCCAGCCCCGGGGTGGCTACACCTTC
CDR3 protein: CASSSQPRGGYTF

V gene: TRBV4-2
clone size: once
D gene: .
J gene: TRBJ2-3
CDR3 DNA: TGTGCCAGCAGCCAAGAGAGGAGAACCTTCACAGATACGCAGTATTTT
CDR3 protein: CASSQERRTFTDTQYF

V gene: TRBV6-1
clone size: .
D gene: TRBD1
J gene: TRBJ1-5
CDR3 DNA: TGTGCCAGCAGTGTACGGGACAGACTTAGCAATCAGCCCCAGCATTTT
CDR3 protein: CASSVRDRLSNQPQHF

V gene: TRBV5-1
clone size: .
D gene: .
J gene: TRBJ2-7
CDR3 DNA: TGCGCCAGCAGCTTGGCCGGGGGTTACTACGAGCAGTACTTC
CDR3 protein: CASSLAGGYYEQYF

V gene: TRBV4-1
clone size: .
D gene: TRBD1
J gene: TRBJ1-5
CDR3 DNA: TGCGCCAGCAGCCAAGGGTGGGGACAGGGCAATCAGCCCCAGCATTTT
CDR3 protein: CASSQGWGQGNQPQHF

V gene: TRBV9
clone size: .
D gene: TRBD1
J gene: TRBJ1-2
CDR3 DNA: TGTGCCAGCAGCCCCCGGGACAGGGACGGCTACACCTTC
CDR3 protein: CASSPRDRDGYTF

V gene: TRBV6-1
clone size: .
D gene: .
J gene: TRBJ1-6
CDR3 DNA: TGTGCCAGCAGTGTACCTCAGATATTCTATAATTCACCCCTCCACTTT
CDR3 protein: CASSVPQIFYNSPLHF

V gene: TRBV21-1
clone size: .
D gene: .
J gene: TRBJ2-5
CDR3 DNA: TGTGCCATCCGAGGGAGGAGGGGCGGGGATCAAGAGACCCAGTACTTC
CDR3 protein: CAIRGRRGGDQETQYF